Listed below are T cell receptor beta chains from one sample, sequenced in a study of CD8 T cells in ankylosing spondylitis. TCRdb re-called the 5' RACE reads with MiXCR, one entry per CDR3 protein. Here the sample spans fewer than 500,000 distinct CDR3 sequences, around 26% being singletons. The sample comprised blood, either unsorted or a sorted T cell fraction (not recorded which). Receptors originate from a male donor with ankylosing spondylitis. Each CDR3 is given with its conserved first and last residue. A D gene is named only where the DNA matches it firmly. Only some rows state a clone size, as once, few, many or a class for expanded clones.

clone_size: .
d_call: .
j_call: TRBJ2-1
v_call: TRBV11-2
cdr3_aa: CASSLTLAPYNEQFF
cdr3_nt: TGTGCCAGCAGCTTAACGCTAGCGCCGTACAATGAGCAGTTCTTC

clone_size: .
d_call: .
j_call: TRBJ1-5
v_call: TRBV7-2
cdr3_aa: CASSVTGTNNQPQHF
cdr3_nt: TGTGCCAGCAGCGTCACCGGGACAAATAATCAGCCCCAGCATTTT

clone_size: few
d_call: .
j_call: TRBJ2-3
v_call: TRBV2
cdr3_aa: CASSGGRNTDTQYF
cdr3_nt: TGTGCCAGCAGTGGCGGTCGAAACACAGATACGCAGTATTTT

clone_size: .
d_call: .
j_call: TRBJ2-3
v_call: TRBV7-8
cdr3_aa: CASSLYLGSTDTQYF
cdr3_nt: TGTGCCAGCAGCTTATACTTGGGCAGCACAGATACGCAGTATTTT

clone_size: .
d_call: .
j_call: TRBJ1-5
v_call: TRBV12-3/TRBV12-4
cdr3_aa: CASSGADGPQHF
cdr3_nt: TGTGCCAGTTCGGGGGCCGACGGGCCCCAGCATTTT

clone_size: few
d_call: TRBD2
j_call: TRBJ2-5
v_call: TRBV3-1
cdr3_aa: CASSQGTSALQETQYF
cdr3_nt: TGTGCCAGCAGCCAAGGTACTAGCGCCCTTCAAGAGACCCAGTACTTC

clone_size: few
d_call: .
j_call: TRBJ1-5
v_call: TRBV20-1
cdr3_aa: CSARDREYQPQHF
cdr3_nt: TGCAGTGCTAGAGACAGGGAATATCAGCCCCAGCATTTT

clone_size: .
d_call: .
j_call: TRBJ2-1
v_call: TRBV24-1
cdr3_aa: CATSDLQGRGGQFF
cdr3_nt: TGTGCCACCAGTGATTTGCAAGGGAGGGGGGGGCAGTTCTTC

clone_size: many
d_call: .
j_call: TRBJ2-5
v_call: TRBV3-1
cdr3_aa: CASSQEWETQYF
cdr3_nt: TGTGCCAGCAGCCAAGAGTGGGAGACCCAGTACTTC

clone_size: few
d_call: TRBD1
j_call: TRBJ2-2
v_call: TRBV29-1
cdr3_aa: CSVGQGANTGELFF
cdr3_nt: TGCAGCGTTGGACAGGGGGCGAACACCGGGGAGCTGTTTTTT

clone_size: .
d_call: TRBD1
j_call: TRBJ1-4
v_call: TRBV27
cdr3_aa: CASGTGGLVEKLFF
cdr3_nt: TGTGCCAGCGGCACAGGGGGCTTGGTTGAAAAACTGTTTTTT

clone_size: few
d_call: .
j_call: TRBJ2-1
v_call: TRBV5-1
cdr3_aa: CASSLGHLTRSYNEQFF
cdr3_nt: TGCGCCAGCAGCTTGGGACATCTGACTAGATCCTACAATGAGCAGTTCTTC

clone_size: .
d_call: .
j_call: TRBJ2-3
v_call: TRBV24-1
cdr3_aa: CATSDAGLARDHTQYF
cdr3_nt: TGTGCCACCAGTGATGCCGGGCTAGCGAGGGATCATACGCAGTATTTT

clone_size: .
d_call: TRBD1
j_call: TRBJ1-5
v_call: TRBV12-3/TRBV12-4
cdr3_aa: CASSFRRQGLSINQPQHF
cdr3_nt: TGTGCCAGCAGTTTCAGGAGACAGGGACTCTCCATCAATCAGCCCCAGCATTTT

clone_size: many
d_call: .
j_call: TRBJ2-1
v_call: TRBV5-1
cdr3_aa: CASSLRSSYNEQFF
cdr3_nt: TGCGCCAGCAGCTTGAGGAGCTCCTACAATGAGCAGTTCTTC

clone_size: few
d_call: TRBD1
j_call: TRBJ1-1
v_call: TRBV5-1
cdr3_aa: CASDGGQGVSEAFF
cdr3_nt: TGCGCCAGTGACGGCGGACAGGGAGTCTCTGAAGCTTTCTTT

clone_size: .
d_call: .
j_call: TRBJ2-1
v_call: TRBV28
cdr3_aa: CASIVGGGVGSYNEQFF
cdr3_nt: TGTGCCAGCATCGTAGGGGGAGGGGTGGGCTCCTACAATGAGCAGTTCTTC

clone_size: few
d_call: TRBD1
j_call: TRBJ1-6
v_call: TRBV20-1
cdr3_aa: CSARGPGQGASSYNSPLHF
cdr3_nt: TGCAGTGCTAGAGGCCCGGGACAGGGGGCGAGCTCCTATAATTCACCCCTCCACTTT

clone_size: .
d_call: TRBD1
j_call: TRBJ2-1
v_call: TRBV20-1
cdr3_aa: CSARENRDSYNEQFF
cdr3_nt: TGCAGTGCTAGAGAGAACCGGGACAGCTACAATGAGCAGTTCTTC

clone_size: .
d_call: .
j_call: TRBJ2-2
v_call: TRBV20-1
cdr3_aa: CSARDVSRTGELFF
cdr3_nt: TGCAGTGCTAGAGACGTTTCGAGGACCGGGGAGCTGTTTTTT

clone_size: few
d_call: TRBD2
j_call: TRBJ2-2
v_call: TRBV12-3/TRBV12-4
cdr3_aa: CASSFKAGGRSTGELFF
cdr3_nt: TGTGCCAGCAGTTTCAAGGCGGGAGGGCGTAGCACCGGGGAGCTGTTTTTT